The table lists the clone carrying this TCR beta chain with a few counts. No antigen is known for it. CDR3 size: 12 residues. The source of the sample is a study of beta chain features in type 1 diabetes. Study-level findings and limits: Diminished insertions and augmented deletions at VDJ junctions characterized type 1 diabetes patients.

In all sorted populations, purity surpassed 98%. Every isolated RNA sample was fully reverse transcribed, so sequencing captured expressed TCRB transcripts. Some clones are missing from TCRdb's copy, which holds only in-frame ones; the method was immunoSEQ multiplex PCR. The sample has 300,000 to 450,000 clones; around an eighth are singletons. The TCR was taken from a man younger than 35 in good health. The sequencing input was naive CD4+ T cells from blood. The chain links TRBV21-1 to TRBJ1-2; the table's TRBD1 call for D was not verified on the DNA. TRBV21-1 represents a pseudogene. CDR3 DNA: TGTGCCAGCACGACAGGGGTATATGGCTACACCTTC. It translates to CASTTGVYGYTF.